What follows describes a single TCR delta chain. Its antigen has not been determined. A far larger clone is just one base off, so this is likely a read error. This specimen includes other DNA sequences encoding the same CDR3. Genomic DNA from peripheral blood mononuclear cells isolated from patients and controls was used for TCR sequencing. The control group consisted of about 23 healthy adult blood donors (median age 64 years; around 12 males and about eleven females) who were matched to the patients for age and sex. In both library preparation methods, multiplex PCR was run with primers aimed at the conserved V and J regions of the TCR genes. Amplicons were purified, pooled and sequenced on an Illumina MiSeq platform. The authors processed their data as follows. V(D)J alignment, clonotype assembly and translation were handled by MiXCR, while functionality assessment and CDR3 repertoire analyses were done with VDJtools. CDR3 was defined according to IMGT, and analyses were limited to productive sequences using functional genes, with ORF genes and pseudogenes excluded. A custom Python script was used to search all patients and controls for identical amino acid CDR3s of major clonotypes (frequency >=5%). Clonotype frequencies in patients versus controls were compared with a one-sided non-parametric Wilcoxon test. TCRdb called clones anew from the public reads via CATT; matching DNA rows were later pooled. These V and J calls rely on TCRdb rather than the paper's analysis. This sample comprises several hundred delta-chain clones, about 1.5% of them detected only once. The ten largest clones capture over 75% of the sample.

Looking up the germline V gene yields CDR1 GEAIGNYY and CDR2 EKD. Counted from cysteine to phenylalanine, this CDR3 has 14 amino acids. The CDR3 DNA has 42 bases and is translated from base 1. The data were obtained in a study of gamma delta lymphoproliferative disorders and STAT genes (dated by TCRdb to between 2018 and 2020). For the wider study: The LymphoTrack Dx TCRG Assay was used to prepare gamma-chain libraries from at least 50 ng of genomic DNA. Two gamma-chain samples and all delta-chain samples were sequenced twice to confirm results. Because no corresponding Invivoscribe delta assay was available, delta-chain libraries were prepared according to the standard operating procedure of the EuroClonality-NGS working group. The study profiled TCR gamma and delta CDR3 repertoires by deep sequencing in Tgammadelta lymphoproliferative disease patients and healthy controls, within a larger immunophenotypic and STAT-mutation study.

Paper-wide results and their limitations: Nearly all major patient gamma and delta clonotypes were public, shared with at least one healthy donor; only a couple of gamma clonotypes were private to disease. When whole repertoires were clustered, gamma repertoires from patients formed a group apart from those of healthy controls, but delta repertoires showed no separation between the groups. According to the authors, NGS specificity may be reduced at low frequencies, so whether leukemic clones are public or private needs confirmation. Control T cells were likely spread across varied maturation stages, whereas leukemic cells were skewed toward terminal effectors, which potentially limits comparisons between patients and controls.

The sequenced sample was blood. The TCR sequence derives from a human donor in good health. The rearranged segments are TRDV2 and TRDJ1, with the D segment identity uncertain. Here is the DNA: TGTGCCTGTGACCCTTTGAGGGACACCGACAAACTCATCTTT. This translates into CACDPLRDTDKLIF.